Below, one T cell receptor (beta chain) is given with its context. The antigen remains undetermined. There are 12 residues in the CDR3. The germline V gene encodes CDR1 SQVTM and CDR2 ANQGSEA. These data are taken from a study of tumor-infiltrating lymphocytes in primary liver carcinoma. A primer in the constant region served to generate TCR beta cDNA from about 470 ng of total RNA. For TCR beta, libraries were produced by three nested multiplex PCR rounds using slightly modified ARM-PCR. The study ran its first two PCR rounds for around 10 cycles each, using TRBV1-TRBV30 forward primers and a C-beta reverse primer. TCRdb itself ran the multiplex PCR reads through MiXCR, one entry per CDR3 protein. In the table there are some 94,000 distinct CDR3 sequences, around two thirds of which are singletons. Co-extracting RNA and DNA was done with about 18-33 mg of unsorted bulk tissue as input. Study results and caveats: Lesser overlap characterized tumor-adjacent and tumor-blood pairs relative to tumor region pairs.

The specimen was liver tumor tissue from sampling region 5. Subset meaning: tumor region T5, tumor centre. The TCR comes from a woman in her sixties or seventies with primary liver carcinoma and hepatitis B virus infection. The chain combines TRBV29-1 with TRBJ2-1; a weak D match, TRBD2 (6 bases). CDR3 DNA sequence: TGCAACATGGGGGGAGGAGGGAATGAGCAGTTCTTC. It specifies CNMGGGGNEQFF.